This is a list of T cell receptor beta chains from one sample in a study of Ad26.COV2.S vaccination and SARS-CoV-2 variants. Generated by immunoSEQ multiplex PCR, the TCRdb table keeps only in-frame clones and is missing some. The sample has 300,000 to 500,000 clones; less than 90% are singletons. Sequencing was performed on peripheral blood, taken in a trial of Ad26.COV2.S vaccine versus placebo. The receptor set was obtained from a person aged 18 to 59 who received the Ad26.COV2.S COVID-19 vaccine or a placebo. Each CDR3 is given with its conserved first and last residue. The D gene is left open where the match is weak. Expanded clones are given a class, and other clones once, few, many or no size at all.

d_gene,len,abundance,v_gene,j_gene,CDR3nt,CDR3aa
-,15,-,TRBV6-5,TRBJ2-1,TGTGCCAGCAGTCCTCGTGGGAGCTCCTACAATGAGCAGTTCTTC,CASSPRGSSYNEQFF
-,14,-,TRBV5-1,TRBJ2-5,TGCGCCAGCAGCTTGGATGTGGGGGTAGAGACCCAGTACTTC,CASSLDVGVETQYF
-,17,-,TRBV3-1/TRBV3-2,TRBJ2-7,TGTGCCAGCAGCCAAGATGGGTCGGCAGGGAGGTCCTACGAGCAGTACTTC,CASSQDGSAGRSYEQYF
TRBD1,13,-,TRBV6-5,TRBJ2-7,TGTGCCAGCAGCCGGGACAGGGGGTACGAGCAGTACTTC,CASSRDRGYEQYF
-,12,-,TRBV30,TRBJ2-7,TGTGCCTGGAGTCTTCGGCCCTACGAGCAGTACTTC,CAWSLRPYEQYF
-,15,-,TRBV7-2,TRBJ1-2,TGTGCCAGCAGCTCATTGATTACAGCTAACTATGGCTACACCTTC,CASSSLITANYGYTF
-,14,-,TRBV6-5,TRBJ2-2,TGTGCCAGCAGTTTATTCCAGGGGGGCGGGGAGCTGTTTTTT,CASSLFQGGGELFF
-,14,few,TRBV10-3,TRBJ2-4,TGTGCCATCAGTGAGTCTACAGTAAAAAACATTCAGTACTTC,CAISESTVKNIQYF
-,16,-,TRBV27,TRBJ2-5,TGTGCCAGCAAACTATCCGCGGCGGAGTACCAAGAGACCCAGTACTTC,CASKLSAAEYQETQYF
-,16,few,TRBV10-3,TRBJ2-6,TGTGCCATCAGTGAGTCCCAGGGCACTGGGGCCAACGTCCTGACTTTC,CAISESQGTGANVLTF
-,11,-,TRBV27,TRBJ2-5,TGTGCCAGCAGTTTTGGAGGGACCCAGTACTTC,CASSFGGTQYF
TRBD1,15,-,TRBV10-1,TRBJ2-5,TGCGCCAGCAGTGAGTCAAGAGGGGGCGTAGAGACCCAGTACTTC,CASSESRGGVETQYF
TRBD1,14,-,TRBV18,TRBJ2-7,TGTGCCAGCTCACCTAAGGACAGGGCCTACGAGCAGTACTTC,CASSPKDRAYEQYF
-,15,-,TRBV7-9,TRBJ1-2,TGTGCCAGCAGCGGCCTCCGGGACGACTATAATGGCTACACCTTC,CASSGLRDDYNGYTF
TRBD1,17,-,TRBV5-1,TRBJ2-2,TGCGCCAGCAGCTCCGCGGTTAGGACAGGGGGCACCGGGGAGCTGTTTTTT,CASSSAVRTGGTGELFF
-,12,-,TRBV6-5,TRBJ1-1,TGTGCCAGCAGACTAAAAGGGAGTGAAGCTTTCTTT,CASRLKGSEAFF
TRBD1,14,once,TRBV10-3,TRBJ1-6,TGTGCCATCAGATCGGACAGGGATAATTCACCCCTCCACTTT,CAIRSDRDNSPLHF
-,11,once,TRBV3-1/TRBV3-2,TRBJ2-7,TGTGCCAGCAGGGGACCCTACGAGCAGTACTTC,CASRGPYEQYF